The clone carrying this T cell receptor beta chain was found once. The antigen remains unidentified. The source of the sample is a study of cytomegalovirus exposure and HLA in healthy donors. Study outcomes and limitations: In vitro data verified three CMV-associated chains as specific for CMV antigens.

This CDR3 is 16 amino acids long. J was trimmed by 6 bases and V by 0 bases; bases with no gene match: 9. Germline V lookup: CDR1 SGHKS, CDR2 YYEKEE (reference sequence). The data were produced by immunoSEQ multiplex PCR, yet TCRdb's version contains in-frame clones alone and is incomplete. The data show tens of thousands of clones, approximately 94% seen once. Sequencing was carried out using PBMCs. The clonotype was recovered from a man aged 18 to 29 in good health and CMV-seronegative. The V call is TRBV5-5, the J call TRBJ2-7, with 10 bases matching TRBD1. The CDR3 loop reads CASSLETGGVIGEQYF. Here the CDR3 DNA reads TGTGCCAGCAGCTTGGAGACAGGGGGCGTTATTGGCGAGCAGTACTTC. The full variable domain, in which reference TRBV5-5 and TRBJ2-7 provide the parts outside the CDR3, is DAGVTQSPTHLIKTRGQQVTLRCSPISGHKSVSWYQQVLGQGPQFIFQYYEKEERGRGNFPDRFSARQFPNYSSELNVNALLLGDSALYLCASSLETGGVIGEQYFGPGTRLTVT.